This passage covers 9 T cell receptor beta chains from one sample sequenced in a study of identical twins (dated by TCRdb to about 2016). The receptor library was made with 5' RACE. TCRdb shows the sequencer as Illumina HiSeq 2000. The public reads were quality trimmed at Q25 with fastp and then assembled into clones with MiXCR by TCRdb, keeping productive beta chains. Here each entry gathers all rows of one CDR3 protein and keeps the most common genes and DNA. Present in this sample are over 550,000 distinct CDR3 sequences, just over 7% of which were seen just once. The biggest ten clones account for about 1.5% of the sample. This same sample was also part of a study on yellow fever vaccine responses in identical twins.

The sequenced sample was PBMCs. The receptors come from a woman aged 18-35 years in good health.

The V and J genes are TRBV5-5 and TRBJ2-1; no clear D. The germline CDR1 and CDR2 sequences are SGHKS and YYEKEE (reference sequence). The length of the CDR3 is 13 residues. V lost 3 bases and J lost 9, with 13 bases in between. For the CDR3, the DNA is TGTGCCAGCAGCTATGATTCCCTTGGTGAGCAGTTCTTC. This gives the protein CASSYDSLGEQFF.

Here the CDR3 DNA reads TGTGCCAGCACCCCACAAAGGGAACTCCTTAATGTGGAGACCCAGTACTTC. Amino acid sequence: CASTPQRELLNVETQYF. The rearrangement links TRBV7-2 to TRBJ2-5; unclear D gene. V was clipped by 7 bases and J by 5 bases, with 26 bases between them. CDR1 is SGHTA and CDR2 is FQGNSA in the germline V gene. The CDR3 runs to 17 residues. Full variable domain (outside the CDR3, taken from reference TRBV7-2 and TRBJ2-5): GAGVSQSPSNKVTEKGKDVELRCDPISGHTALYWYRQSLGQGLEFLIYFQGNSAPDKSGLPSDRFSAERTGGSVSTLTIQRTQQEDSAVYLCASTPQRELLNVETQYFGPGTRLLVL.

This clonotype came up many times. V usage is TRBV29-1 and J usage is TRBJ2-7, with TRBD2 identical over 9 bases. Germline V lookup: CDR1 SQVTM, CDR2 ANQGSEA. The CDR3 consists of 13 residues. V lost 6 bases, J lost 0 bases, and 3 bases stayed unmatched. DNA of the CDR3: TGCAGCGTCAGTAGCGGGAGCTCCTACGAGCAGTACTTC. Protein: CSVSSGSSYEQYF.

This clonotype was observed a few times. This sequence joins TRBV7-9 and TRBJ2-1, with 8 bases lining up with TRBD2. The germline V gene has CDR1 SEHNR and CDR2 FQNEAQ (reference sequence). After removal of 4 bases from V and 6 bases from J, the junction contained 11 bases not matched to a gene. This CDR3 region has 16 residues. CDR3 region: CASSSPREGLANEQFF. The CDR3 nucleotides are TGTGCCAGCAGCTCCCCTCGGGAGGGCCTTGCCAATGAGCAGTTCTTC.

This clonotype was counted many times. The rearrangement links TRBV6-5 to TRBJ1-1; no clear D. V was clipped by 0 bases and J by 4 bases, with 9 bases between them. Germline V gives CDR1 MNHEY, CDR2 SVGAGI. The CDR3 spans 14 residues. Here the CDR3 DNA reads TGTGCCAGCAGTTACTCGGAGGGTATCACTGAAGCTTTCTTT. Translation: CASSYSEGITEAFF.

This clonotype showed up many times. The chain employs TRBV10-3 and TRBJ2-7; possibly TRBD2 for D (7 bases). The CDR3 has 11 amino acids. With 10 bases removed from V and 8 bases from J, the gap between germline ends came to 15 bases. Per germline, CDR1 ENHRY and CDR2 SYGVKD. CDR3 sequence (DNA): TGTGCCACAACTGGGGGGGGCAAGCAGTACGTC. Amino acids: CATTGGGKQYV.

This clonotype was observed many times. This sequence joins TRBV3-1 and TRBJ2-3, with D possibly being TRBD2 (6 bases). Deletions cut 4 bases from V and 6 bases from J, with 14 bases between. The CDR3 is made up of 14 amino acids. Germline V lookup: CDR1 LGHDT, CDR2 YNNKEL (reference sequence). In nucleotides, the CDR3 is TGTGCCAGCAGCCTTGCGGGGCCCTTTGATACGCAGTATTTT. The encoded protein is CASSLAGPFDTQYF.

This clonotype was counted at least ten times. This chain links TRBV5-1 with TRBJ1-1; TRBD1 aligns across 9 bases. This CDR3 comprises 15 residues. Trimming took 4 bases from V and 3 from J; bases not matched to a gene: 7. Germline V lookup: CDR1 SGHRS, CDR2 YFSETQ. The CDR3 sequence: CASSPRTGVDTEAFF. The CDR3 DNA sequence: TGCGCCAGCAGCCCGCGGACAGGGGTCGACACTGAAGCTTTCTTT.

Here the CDR3 DNA reads TGTGCCAGCAGCCAGACACCTAACTCTGGGGCCAACGTCCTGACTTTC. It specifies CASSQTPNSGANVLTF. The chain employs TRBV6-4 and TRBJ2-6; no reliable D call. V lost 6 bases and J lost 0, with 12 bases in between. Germline CDR1 reads MRHNA; CDR2 reads SNTAGT. The CDR3 has 16 amino acids.